In this sample, the clone carrying this T cell receptor beta chain turned up many times. Arm-PCR of CDR3 regions and iRepertoire HTBI primers were used to build TCR beta libraries. In TCRdb, the multiplex PCR reads were re-called with MiXCR into one record per CDR3 protein. The table has some 280,000 distinct CDR3 sequences, 20% to 25% seen once; the top ten hold 56%. The record originates from a study of regulatory T cells in long-lasting Graves disease. Losses at the gene ends were 1 base for V and 3 bases for J; bases not matched to a gene: 6. The CDR3 contains 15 residues. Time point denoted: persistent/refractory GD, antithyroid drugs over 5 years with positive TRAb. The TCR library was made from RNA extracted from PBMCs.

Material: peripheral blood mononuclear cells (PBMCs), obtained when the disease was refractory, from a patient treated with antithyroid drugs. The clonotype comes from a female donor with Graves disease. The rearrangement uses TRBV12-3 or TRBV12-4 and TRBJ2-7; 7 bases agree with TRBD1. CDR3 in amino acids: CASSLGGTAYYEQYF. DNA of the CDR3: TGTGCCAGCAGTTTAGGAGGGACAGCATACTACGAGCAGTACTTC.